This paragraph covers one T cell receptor beta chain sequence. Its target is unknown. One end of the junction is discordant with germline, which a read error may explain. Additional DNA sequences in this sample encode the identical CDR3. Genomic DNA belonging to each subset was distributed in equal measure over several immunoSEQ plates. Libraries were prepared by immunoSEQ multiplex PCR; TCRdb keeps only in-frame clonotypes and omits some of them. The sample shows 800,000 to 1,200,000 clones, around three quarters of them seen only once. This sample is drawn from a study of shared clonotypes between healthy human individuals. In the study overall: CD8 memory received one plate per donor, CD8 naive two, CD4 memory three and CD4 naive three.

Germline V gene data show CDR1 as LNHDA and CDR2 as SQIVND (reference sequence). The CDR3 sequence is 15 residues long. Study-wide findings and caveats: As a rule, naive subsets had a larger estimated richness than memory subsets.

The rearrangement joins TRBV19 to TRBJ1-2; no clear D. The sequenced material came from memory CD4+ T cells from PBMCs. The subset denotes: CD45RA-negative fraction. This receptor was obtained from a man aged 18 to 30 in good health. Some clones in this sample may be carry-over from other donors' samples. The CDR3 protein is CASSIVRASNYGYTF. The CDR3 region has the DNA TGTGCCAGCAGTATTGTCCGCGCCTCTAACTATGGCTACACCTTC.